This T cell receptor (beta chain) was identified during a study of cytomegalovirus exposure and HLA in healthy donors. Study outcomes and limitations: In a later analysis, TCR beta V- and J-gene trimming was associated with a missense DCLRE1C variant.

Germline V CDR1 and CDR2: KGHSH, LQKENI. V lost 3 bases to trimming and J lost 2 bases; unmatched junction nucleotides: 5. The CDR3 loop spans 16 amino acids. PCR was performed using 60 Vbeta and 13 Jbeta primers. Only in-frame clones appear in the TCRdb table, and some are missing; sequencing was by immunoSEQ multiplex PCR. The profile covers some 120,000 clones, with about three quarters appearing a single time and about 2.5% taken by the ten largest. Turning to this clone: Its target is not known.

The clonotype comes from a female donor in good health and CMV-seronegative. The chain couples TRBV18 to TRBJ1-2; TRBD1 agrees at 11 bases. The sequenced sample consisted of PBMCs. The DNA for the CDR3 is TGTGCCAGCTCACCCCTGGGACAGGGGGTGAACTATGGCTACACCTTC. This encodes CASSPLGQGVNYGYTF. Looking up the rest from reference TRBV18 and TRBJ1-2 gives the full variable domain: NAGVMQNPRHLVRRRGQEARLRCSPMKGHSHVYWYRQLPEEGLKFMVYLQKENIIDESGMPKERFSAEFPKEGPSILRIQQVVRGDSAAYFCASSPLGQGVNYGYTFGSGTRLTVV.